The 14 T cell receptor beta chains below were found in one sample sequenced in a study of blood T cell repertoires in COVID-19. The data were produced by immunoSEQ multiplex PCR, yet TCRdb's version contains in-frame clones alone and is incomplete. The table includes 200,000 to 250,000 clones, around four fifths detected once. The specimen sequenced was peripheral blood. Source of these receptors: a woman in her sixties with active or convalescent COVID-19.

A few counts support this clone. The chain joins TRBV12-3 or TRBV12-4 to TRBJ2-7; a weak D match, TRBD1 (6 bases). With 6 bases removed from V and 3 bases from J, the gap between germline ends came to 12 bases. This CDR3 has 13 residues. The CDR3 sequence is CASRRTDDYEQYV. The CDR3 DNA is TGTGCCAGCAGGCGGACAGATGACTACGAGCAGTACGTC.

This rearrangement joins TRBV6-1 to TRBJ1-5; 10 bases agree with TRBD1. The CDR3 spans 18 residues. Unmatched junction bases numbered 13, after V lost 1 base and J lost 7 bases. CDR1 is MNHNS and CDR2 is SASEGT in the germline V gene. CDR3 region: CASSEGWDRGPPGQPQHF. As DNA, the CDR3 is TGTGCCAGCAGTGAAGGGTGGGACAGGGGACCTCCGGGCCAGCCCCAGCATTTT.

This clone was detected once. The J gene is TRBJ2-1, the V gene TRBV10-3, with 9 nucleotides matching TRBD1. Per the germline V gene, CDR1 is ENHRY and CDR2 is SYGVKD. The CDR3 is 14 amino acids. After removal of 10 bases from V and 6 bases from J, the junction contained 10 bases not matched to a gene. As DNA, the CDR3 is TGTGCCAGCCAACCGGGACAGGGTATCAATGAGCAGTTCTTC. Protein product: CASQPGQGINEQFF.

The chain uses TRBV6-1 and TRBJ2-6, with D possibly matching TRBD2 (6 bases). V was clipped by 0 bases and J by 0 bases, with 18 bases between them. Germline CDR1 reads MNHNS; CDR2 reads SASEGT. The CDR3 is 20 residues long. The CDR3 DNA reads TGTGCCAGCAGTGAAGCCCACCGGGGGAGGAAAGGCTCTGGGGCCAACGTCCTGACTTTC. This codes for CASSEAHRGRKGSGANVLTF.

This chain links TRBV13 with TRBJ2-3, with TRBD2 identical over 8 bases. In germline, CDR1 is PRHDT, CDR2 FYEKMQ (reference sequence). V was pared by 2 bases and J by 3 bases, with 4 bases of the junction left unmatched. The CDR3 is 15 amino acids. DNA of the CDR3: TGTGCCAGCAGCTTAAAGCGGGAGCTTACAGATACGCAGTATTTT. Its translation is CASSLKRELTDTQYF.

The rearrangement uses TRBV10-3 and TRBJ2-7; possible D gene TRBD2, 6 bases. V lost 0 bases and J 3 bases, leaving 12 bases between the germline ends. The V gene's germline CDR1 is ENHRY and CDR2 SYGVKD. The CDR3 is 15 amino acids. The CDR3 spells CAISESRGGIYEQYV. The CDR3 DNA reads TGTGCCATCAGTGAGTCAAGGGGAGGAATCTACGAGCAGTACGTC.

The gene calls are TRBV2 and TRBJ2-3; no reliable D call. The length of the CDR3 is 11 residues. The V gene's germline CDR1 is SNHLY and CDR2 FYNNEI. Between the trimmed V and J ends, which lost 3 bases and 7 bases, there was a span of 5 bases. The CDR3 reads CASSDSYTQYF. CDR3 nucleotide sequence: TGTGCCAGCAGTGATTCGTATACGCAGTATTTT.

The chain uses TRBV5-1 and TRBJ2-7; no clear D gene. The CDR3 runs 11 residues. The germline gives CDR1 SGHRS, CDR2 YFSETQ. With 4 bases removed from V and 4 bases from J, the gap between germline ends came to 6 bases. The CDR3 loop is CASSHGYEQYV. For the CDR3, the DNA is TGCGCCAGCAGCCACGGGTACGAGCAGTACGTC.

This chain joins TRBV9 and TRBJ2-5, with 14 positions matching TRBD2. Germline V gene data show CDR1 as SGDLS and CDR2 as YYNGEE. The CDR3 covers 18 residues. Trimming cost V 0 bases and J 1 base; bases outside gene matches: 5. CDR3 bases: TGTGCCAGCAGCGTAGGGCACGGACTAGCGGGAGGCCAAGAGACCCAGTACTTC. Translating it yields CASSVGHGLAGGQETQYF. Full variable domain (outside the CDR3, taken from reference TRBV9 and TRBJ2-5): DSGVTQTPKHLITATGQRVTLRCSPRSGDLSVYWYQQSLDQGLQFLIQYYNGEERAKGNILERFSAQQFPDLHSELNLSSLELGDSALYFCASSVGHGLAGGQETQYFGPGTRLLVL.

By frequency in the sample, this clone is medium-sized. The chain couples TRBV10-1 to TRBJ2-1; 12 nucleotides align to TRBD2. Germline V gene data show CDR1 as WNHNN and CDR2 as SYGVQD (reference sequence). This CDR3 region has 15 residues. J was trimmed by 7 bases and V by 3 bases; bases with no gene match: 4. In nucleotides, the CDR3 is TGCGCCAGCAGTGATCTAGCGGGGGGGCTTAATGAGCAGTTCTTC. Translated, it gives CASSDLAGGLNEQFF.

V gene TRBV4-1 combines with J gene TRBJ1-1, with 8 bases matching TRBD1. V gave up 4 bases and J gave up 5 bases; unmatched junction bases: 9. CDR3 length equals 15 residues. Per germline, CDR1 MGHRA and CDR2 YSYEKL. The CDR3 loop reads CASSRSQGARTEAFF. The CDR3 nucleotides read TGCGCCAGCAGCCGATCGCAGGGGGCGCGGACTGAAGCTTTCTTT.

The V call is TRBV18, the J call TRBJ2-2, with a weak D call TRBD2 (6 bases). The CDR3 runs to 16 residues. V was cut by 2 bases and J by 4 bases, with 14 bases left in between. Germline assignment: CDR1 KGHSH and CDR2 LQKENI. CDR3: CASSPNSGEITGELFF. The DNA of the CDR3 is TGTGCCAGCTCACCAAATTCGGGGGAGATCACCGGGGAGCTGTTTTTT.

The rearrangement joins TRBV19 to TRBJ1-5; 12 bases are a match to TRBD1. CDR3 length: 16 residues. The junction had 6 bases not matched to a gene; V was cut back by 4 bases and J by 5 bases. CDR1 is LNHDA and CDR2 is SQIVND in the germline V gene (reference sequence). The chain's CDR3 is CASSTGTGGMDQPQHF. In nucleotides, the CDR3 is TGTGCCAGTAGTACCGGGACAGGGGGCATGGATCAGCCCCAGCATTTT.

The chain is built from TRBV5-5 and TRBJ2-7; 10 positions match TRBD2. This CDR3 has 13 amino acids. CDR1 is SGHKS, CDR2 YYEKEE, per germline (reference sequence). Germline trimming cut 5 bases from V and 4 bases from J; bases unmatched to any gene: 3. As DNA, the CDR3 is TGTGCCAGCAGAACTAGCGGGACTTACGAGCAGTACTTC. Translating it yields CASRTSGTYEQYF.